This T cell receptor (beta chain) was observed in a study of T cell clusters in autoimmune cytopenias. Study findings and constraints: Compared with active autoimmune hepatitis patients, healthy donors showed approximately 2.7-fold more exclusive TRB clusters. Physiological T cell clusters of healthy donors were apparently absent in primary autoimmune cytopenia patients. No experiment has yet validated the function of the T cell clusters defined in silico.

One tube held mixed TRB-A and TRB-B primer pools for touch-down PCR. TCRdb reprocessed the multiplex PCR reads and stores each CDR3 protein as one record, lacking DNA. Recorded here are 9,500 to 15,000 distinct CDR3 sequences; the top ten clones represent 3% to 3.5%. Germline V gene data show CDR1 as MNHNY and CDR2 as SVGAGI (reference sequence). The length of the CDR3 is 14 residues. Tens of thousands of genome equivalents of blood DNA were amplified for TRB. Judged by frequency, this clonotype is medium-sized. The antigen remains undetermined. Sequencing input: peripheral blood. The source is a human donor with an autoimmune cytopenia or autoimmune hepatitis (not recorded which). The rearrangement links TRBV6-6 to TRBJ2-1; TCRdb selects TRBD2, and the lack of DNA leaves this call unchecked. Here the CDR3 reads CASSYPSGSNEQFF.